Presented here are 3 T cell receptor beta chains from one specimen sequenced in a study of T cell changes during pregnancy in multiple sclerosis. Some clones are missing from TCRdb's copy, which holds only in-frame ones; the method was immunoSEQ multiplex PCR. The sample lists about 99,000 clones, approximately 94% occurring once. Sequences were derived from peripheral blood, sampled after pregnancy. Every receptor here comes from a female donor with multiple sclerosis, enrolled in a pregnancy study.

This chain connects TRBV19 to TRBJ2-3; 8 bases map to TRBD2. Losses at the gene ends were 3 bases for V and 2 bases for J; bases not matched to a gene: 7. The CDR3 has 16 residues. The germline V gene has CDR1 LNHDA and CDR2 SQIVND (reference sequence). CDR3 in amino acids: CASSIETSVPTDTQYF. In nucleotides, the CDR3 is TGTGCCAGTAGTATTGAGACTAGCGTGCCCACAGATACGCAGTATTTT.

V is TRBV5-6 and J is TRBJ2-3, with D unclear. V was pared by 0 bases and J by 4 bases, with 3 bases between. The germline CDR1 and CDR2 sequences are SGHDT and YYEEEE. CDR3 length: 12 residues. CDR3 nucleotides: TGTGCCAGCAGCTTGGCAGCAGATACGCAGTATTTT. It codes for CASSLAADTQYF.

The chain uses TRBV6-4 and TRBJ2-7, with 10 positions matching TRBD2. CDR3 length: 16 amino acids. V shed 11 bases, J shed 0 bases, and the junction held 13 bases outside the gene matches. CDR1 is MRHNA, CDR2 SNTAGT, per germline. The CDR3 here is CAPTETSGRDSYEQYF. CDR3 DNA sequence: TGTGCCCCTACGGAGACAAGCGGGAGGGACTCCTACGAGCAGTACTTC.